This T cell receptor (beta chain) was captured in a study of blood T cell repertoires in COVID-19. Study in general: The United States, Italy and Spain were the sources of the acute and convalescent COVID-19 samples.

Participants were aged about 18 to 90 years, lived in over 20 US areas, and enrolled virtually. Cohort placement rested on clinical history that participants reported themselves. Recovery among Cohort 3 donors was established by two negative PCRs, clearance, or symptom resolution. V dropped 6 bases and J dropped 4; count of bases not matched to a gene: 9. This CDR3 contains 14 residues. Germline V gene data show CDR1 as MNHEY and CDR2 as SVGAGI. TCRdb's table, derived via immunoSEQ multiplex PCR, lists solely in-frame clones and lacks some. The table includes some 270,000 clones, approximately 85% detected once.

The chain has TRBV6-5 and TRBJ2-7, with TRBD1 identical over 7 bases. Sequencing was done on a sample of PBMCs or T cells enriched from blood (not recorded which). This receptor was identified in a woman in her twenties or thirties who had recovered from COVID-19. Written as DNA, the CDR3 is TGTGCCAGCAGCATAAGTGGGACAGAATACGAGCAGTACTTC. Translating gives CASSISGTEYEQYF.